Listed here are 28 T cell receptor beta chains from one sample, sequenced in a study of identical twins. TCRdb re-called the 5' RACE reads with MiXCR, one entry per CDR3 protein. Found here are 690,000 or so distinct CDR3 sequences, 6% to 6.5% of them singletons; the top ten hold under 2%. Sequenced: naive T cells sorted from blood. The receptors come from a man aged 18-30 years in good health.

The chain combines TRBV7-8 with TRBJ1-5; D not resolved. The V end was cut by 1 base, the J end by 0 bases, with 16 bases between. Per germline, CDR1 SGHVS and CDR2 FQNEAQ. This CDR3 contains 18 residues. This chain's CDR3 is CASSLDLWAPTSNQPQHF. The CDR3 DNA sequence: TGTGCCAGCAGCTTAGATTTATGGGCACCCACTAGCAATCAGCCCCAGCATTTT.

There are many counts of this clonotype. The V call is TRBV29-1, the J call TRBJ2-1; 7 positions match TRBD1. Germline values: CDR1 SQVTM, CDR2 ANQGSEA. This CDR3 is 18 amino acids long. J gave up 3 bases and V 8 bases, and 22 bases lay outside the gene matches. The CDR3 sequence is CSHNTFLMGQPIYNEQFF. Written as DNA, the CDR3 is TGCAGCCACAACACCTTCCTGATGGGACAGCCAATCTACAATGAGCAGTTCTTC.

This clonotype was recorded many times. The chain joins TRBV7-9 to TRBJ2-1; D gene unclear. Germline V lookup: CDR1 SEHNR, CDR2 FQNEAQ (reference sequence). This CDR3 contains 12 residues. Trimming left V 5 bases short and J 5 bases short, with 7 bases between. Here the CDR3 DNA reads TGTGCCAGCAGCGCAAGAGACAATGAGCAGTTCTTC. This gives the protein CASSARDNEQFF.

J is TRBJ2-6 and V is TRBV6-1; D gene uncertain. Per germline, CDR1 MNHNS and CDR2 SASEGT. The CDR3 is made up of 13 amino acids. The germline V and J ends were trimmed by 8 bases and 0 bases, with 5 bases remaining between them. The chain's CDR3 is CASFDSGANVLTF. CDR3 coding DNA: TGTGCCAGCTTTGACTCTGGGGCCAACGTCCTGACTTTC.

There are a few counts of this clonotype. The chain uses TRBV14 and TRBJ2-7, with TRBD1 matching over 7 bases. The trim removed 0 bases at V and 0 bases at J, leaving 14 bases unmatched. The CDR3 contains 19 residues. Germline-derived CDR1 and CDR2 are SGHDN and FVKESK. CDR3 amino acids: CASSQEKGAGWLSSYEQYF. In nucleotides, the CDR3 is TGTGCCAGCAGCCAAGAAAAGGGGGCAGGCTGGCTCTCCTCCTACGAGCAGTACTTC.

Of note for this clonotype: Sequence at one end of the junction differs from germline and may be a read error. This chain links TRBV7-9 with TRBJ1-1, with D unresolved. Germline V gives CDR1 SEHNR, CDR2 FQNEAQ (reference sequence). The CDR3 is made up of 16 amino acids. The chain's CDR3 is CASSSLPLGENTGAFF. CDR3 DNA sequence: TGTGCCAGCAGCTCCCTGCCTTTGGGAGAGAACACTGGAGCTTTCTTT.

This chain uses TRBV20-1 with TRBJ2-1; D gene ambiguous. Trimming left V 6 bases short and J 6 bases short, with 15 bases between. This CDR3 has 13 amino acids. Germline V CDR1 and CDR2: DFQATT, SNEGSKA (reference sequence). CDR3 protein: CSAPLRSVNEQFF. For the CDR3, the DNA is TGCAGTGCACCGCTACGGTCTGTCAATGAGCAGTTCTTC.

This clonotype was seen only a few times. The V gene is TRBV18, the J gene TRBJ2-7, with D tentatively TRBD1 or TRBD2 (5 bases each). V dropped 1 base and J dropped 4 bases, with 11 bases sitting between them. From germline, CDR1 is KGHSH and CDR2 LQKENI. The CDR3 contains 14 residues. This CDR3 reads CASSPRDGVYEQYF. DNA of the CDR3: TGTGCCAGCTCACCACGGGACGGGGTATACGAGCAGTACTTC.

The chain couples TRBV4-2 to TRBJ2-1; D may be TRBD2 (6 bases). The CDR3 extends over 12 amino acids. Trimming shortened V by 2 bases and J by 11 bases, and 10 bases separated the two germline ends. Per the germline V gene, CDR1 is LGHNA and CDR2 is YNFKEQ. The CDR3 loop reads CASSQRGAKQFF. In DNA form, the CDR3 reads TGTGCCAGCAGCCAACGCGGGGCTAAGCAGTTCTTC.

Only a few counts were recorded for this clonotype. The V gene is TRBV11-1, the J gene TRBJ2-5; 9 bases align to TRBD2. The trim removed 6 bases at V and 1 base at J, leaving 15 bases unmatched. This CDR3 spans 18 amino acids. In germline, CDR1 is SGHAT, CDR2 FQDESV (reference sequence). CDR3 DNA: TGTGCCAGCAGAGCTACCTTGGGACTAGCAGAATCCCAAGAGACCCAGTACTTC. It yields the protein CASRATLGLAESQETQYF.

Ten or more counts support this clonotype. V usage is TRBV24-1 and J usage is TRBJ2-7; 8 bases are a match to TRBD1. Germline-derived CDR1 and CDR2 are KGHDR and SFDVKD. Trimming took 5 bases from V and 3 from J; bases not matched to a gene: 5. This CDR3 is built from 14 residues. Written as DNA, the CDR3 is TGTGCCACCAGTGCACCAGGGGGCGGCTACGAGCAGTACGTC. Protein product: CATSAPGGGYEQYV.

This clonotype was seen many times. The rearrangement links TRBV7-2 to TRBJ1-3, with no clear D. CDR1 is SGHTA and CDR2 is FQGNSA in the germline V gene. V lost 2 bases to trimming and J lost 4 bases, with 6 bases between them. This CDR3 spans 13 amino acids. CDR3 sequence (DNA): TGTGCCAGCAGCTTATACCGGGGAAACACCATATATTTT. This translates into CASSLYRGNTIYF.

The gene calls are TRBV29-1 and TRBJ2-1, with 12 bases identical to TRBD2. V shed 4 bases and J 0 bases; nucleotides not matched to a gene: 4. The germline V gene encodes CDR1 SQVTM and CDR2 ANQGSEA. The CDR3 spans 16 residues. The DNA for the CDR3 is TGCAGCGTTGTGGGACTAGCGGGTCGCTCCTACAATGAGCAGTTCTTC. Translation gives CSVVGLAGRSYNEQFF.

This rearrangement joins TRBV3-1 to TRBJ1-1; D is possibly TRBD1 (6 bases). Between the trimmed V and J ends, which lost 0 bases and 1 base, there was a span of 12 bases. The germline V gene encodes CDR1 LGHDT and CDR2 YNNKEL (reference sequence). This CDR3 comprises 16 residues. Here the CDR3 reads CASSQEAWGANTEAFF. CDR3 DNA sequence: TGTGCCAGCAGCCAAGAGGCCTGGGGGGCGAACACTGAAGCTTTCTTT.

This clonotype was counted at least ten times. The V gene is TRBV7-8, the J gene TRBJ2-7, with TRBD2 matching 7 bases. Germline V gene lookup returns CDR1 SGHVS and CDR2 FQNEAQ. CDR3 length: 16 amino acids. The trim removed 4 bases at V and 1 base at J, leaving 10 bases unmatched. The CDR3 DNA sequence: TGTGCCAGCAGCTCCCTTTGGAGCGGGGAATCCTACGAGCAGTACTTC. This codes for CASSSLWSGESYEQYF. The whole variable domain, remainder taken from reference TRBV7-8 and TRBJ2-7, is GAGVSQSPRYKVAKRGQDVALRCDPISGHVSLFWYQQALGQGPEFLTYFQNEAQLDKSGLPSDRFFAERPEGSVSTLKIQRTQQEDSAVYLCASSSLWSGESYEQYFGPGTRLTVT.

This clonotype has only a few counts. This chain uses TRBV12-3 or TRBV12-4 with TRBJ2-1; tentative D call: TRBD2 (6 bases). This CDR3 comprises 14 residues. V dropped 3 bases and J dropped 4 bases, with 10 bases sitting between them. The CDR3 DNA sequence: TGTGCCAGCAGTTTTAACGGGGGATACAATGAGCAGTTCTTC. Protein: CASSFNGGYNEQFF.

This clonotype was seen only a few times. The CDR3 protein is CATSQQLTSGITDTQYF. CDR3 coding DNA: TGTGCCACCAGCCAGCAATTGACTAGCGGAATCACAGATACGCAGTATTTT. The genes are TRBV10-3 and TRBJ2-3; 9 positions agree with TRBD2. Germline assignment: CDR1 ENHRY and CDR2 SYGVKD. V lost 10 bases and J lost 2; bases outside the gene matches: 16. This CDR3 has 17 residues.

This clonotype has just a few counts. CDR3 sequence reads: CSATSDGGSYNEQFF. The CDR3 bases are TGCAGTGCGACGTCGGACGGCGGGTCCTACAATGAGCAGTTCTTC. The rearrangement uses TRBV20-1 and TRBJ2-1; TRBD2 is a possible D gene (5 bases). In germline, CDR1 is DFQATT, CDR2 SNEGSKA (reference sequence). V lost 6 bases and J 1 base, leaving 16 bases between the germline ends. The CDR3 contains 15 residues.

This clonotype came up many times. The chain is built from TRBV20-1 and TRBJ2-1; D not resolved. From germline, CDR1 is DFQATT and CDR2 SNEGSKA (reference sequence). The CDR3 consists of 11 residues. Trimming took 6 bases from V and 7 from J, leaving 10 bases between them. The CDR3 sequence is CSAKDLNEQFF. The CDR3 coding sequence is TGCAGTGCCAAGGATTTGAATGAGCAGTTCTTC.

The CDR3 DNA follows: TGTGCCAGCAGCCCACGTAGAGAAGGGACAGGGCCCGAGCAGTACGTC. Residues: CASSPRREGTGPEQYV. The chain links TRBV9 to TRBJ2-7; TRBD1 matches 9 bases. The CDR3 length is 16 residues. J lost 6 bases, V lost 4 bases, and 14 bases had no gene match. CDR1 and CDR2 (germline): SGDLS, YYNGEE.

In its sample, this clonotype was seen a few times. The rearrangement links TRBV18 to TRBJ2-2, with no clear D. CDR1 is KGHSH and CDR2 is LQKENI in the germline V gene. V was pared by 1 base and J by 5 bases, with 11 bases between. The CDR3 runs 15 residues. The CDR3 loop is CASSPQLQRTGELFF. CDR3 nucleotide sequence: TGTGCCAGCTCACCACAACTTCAAAGAACCGGGGAGCTGTTTTTT.

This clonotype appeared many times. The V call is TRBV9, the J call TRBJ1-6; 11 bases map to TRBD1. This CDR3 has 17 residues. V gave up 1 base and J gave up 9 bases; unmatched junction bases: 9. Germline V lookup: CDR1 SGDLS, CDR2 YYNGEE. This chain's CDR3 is CASSVSPTGTGGSPLHF. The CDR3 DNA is TGTGCCAGCAGCGTATCCCCAACCGGGACAGGGGGTTCACCCCTCCACTTT.

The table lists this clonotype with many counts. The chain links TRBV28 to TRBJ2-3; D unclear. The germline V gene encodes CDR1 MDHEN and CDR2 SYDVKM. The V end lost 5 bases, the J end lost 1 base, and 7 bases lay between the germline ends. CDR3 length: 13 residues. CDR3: CASSITGTDTQYF. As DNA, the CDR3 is TGTGCCAGCAGTATCACAGGCACAGATACGCAGTATTTT.

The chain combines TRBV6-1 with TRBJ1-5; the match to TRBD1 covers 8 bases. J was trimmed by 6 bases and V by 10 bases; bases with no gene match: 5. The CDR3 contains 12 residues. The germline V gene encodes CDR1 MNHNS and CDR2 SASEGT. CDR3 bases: TGTGCCATCGGACAGGGTCGTCAGCCCCAGCATTTT. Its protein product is CAIGQGRQPQHF.

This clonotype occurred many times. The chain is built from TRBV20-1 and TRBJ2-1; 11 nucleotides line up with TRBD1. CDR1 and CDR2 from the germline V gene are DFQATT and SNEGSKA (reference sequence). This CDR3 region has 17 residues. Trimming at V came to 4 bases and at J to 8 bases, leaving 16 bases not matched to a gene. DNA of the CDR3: TGCAGTGCTAATCACGGACAGGGGGCTATCAGGGGCCATGAGCAGTTCTTC. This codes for CSANHGQGAIRGHEQFF.

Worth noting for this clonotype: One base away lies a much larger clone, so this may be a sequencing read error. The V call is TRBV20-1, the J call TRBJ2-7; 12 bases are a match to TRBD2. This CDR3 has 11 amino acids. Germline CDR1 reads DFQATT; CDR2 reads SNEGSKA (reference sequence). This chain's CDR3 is CSATTTSGSPV. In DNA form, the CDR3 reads TGCAGTGCTACAACGACTAGCGGGAGCCCTGTC.

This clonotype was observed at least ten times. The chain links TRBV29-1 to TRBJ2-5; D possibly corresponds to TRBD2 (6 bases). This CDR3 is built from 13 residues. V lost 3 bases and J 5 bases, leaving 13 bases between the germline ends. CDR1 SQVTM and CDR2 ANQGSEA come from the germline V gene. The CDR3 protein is CSVDGSSEETQYF. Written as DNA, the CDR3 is TGCAGCGTTGACGGTTCTAGCGAGGAGACCCAGTACTTC.

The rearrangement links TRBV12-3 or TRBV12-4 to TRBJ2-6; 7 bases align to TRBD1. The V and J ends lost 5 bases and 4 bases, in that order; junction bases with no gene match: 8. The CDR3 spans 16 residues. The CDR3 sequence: CASSKGAGFGANVLTF. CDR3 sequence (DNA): TGTGCCAGCAGTAAGGGGGCAGGGTTCGGGGCCAACGTCCTGACTTTC.